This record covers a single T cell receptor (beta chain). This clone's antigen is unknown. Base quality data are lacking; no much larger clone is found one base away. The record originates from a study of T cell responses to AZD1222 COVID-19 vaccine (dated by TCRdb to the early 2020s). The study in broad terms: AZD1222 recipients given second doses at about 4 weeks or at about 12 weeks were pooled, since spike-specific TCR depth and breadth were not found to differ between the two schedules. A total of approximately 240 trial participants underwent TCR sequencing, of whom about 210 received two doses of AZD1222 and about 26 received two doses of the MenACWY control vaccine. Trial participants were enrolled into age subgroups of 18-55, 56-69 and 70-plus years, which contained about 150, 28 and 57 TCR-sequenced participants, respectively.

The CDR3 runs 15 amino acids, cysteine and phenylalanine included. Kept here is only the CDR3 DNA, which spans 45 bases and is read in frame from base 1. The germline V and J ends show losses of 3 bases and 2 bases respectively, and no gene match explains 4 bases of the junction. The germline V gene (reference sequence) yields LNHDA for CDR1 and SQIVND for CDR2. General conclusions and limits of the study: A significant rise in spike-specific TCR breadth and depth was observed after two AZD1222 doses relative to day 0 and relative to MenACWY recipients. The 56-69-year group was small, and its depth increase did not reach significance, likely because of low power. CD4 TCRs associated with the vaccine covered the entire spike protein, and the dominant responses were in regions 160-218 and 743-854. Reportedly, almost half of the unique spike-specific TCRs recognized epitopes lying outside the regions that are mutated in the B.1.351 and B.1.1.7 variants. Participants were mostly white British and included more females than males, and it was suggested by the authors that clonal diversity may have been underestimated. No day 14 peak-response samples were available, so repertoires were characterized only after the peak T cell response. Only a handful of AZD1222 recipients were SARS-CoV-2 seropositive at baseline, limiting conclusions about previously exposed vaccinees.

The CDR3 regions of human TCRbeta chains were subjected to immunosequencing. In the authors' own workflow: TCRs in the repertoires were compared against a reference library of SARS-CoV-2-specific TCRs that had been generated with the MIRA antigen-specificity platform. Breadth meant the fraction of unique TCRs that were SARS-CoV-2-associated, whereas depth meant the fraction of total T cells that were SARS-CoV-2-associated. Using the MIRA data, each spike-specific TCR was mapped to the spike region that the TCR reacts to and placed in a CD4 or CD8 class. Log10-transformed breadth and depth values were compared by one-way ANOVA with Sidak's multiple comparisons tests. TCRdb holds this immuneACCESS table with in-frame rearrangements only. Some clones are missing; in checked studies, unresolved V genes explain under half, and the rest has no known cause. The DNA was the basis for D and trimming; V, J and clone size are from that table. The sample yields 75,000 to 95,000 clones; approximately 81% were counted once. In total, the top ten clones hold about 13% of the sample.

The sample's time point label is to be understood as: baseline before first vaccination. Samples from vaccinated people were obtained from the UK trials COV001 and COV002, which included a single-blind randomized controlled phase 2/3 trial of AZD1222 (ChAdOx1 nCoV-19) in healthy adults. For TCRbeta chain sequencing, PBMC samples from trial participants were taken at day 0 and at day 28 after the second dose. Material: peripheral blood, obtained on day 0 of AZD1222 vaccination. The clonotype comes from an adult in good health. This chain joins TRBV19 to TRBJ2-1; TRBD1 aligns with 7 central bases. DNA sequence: TGTGCCAGTAGTATCACAGGGGTCCCCTACAATGAGCAGTTCTTC. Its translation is CASSITGVPYNEQFF.